Presented here are 5 T cell receptor beta chains from one specimen sequenced in a study of blood T cell repertoires in COVID-19. The protocol was immunoSEQ multiplex PCR, while the TCRdb copy is restricted to in-frame clones and leaves out a portion. Among hundreds of thousands of clones listed, around 87% were seen once. Sample: peripheral blood. The receptors here all came from a human donor in a cohort sampled during active COVID-19.

The chain couples TRBV3-1 (or the pseudogene TRBV3-2) to TRBJ1-3, with 8 bases fitting TRBD1. V gave up 4 bases and J gave up 4 bases; unmatched junction bases: 6. CDR3 length: 15 residues. Germline-derived CDR1 and CDR2 are LGHDT and YNNKEL (reference sequence). The CDR3 nucleotides read TGTGCCAGCAGCCTGATGACAGGGGTGGGAAACACCATATATTTT. It specifies CASSLMTGVGNTIYF.

The gene calls are TRBV18 and TRBJ1-1; D uncertain. This CDR3 spans 15 amino acids. With 0 bases removed from V and 3 bases from J, the gap between germline ends came to 11 bases. Germline loops: CDR1 KGHSH, CDR2 LQKENI. The CDR3 DNA reads TGTGCCAGCTCACCACCGGCAGGCCGTGACACTGAAGCTTTCTTT. Protein sequence: CASSPPAGRDTEAFF.

The chain has TRBV7-3 and TRBJ2-2; D might be TRBD2 (5 bases). V was cut by 5 bases and J by 0 bases, with 13 bases left in between. The CDR3 totals 16 residues. Per the germline V gene, CDR1 is SGHTA and CDR2 is FQGTGA. CDR3 in amino acids: CASSLAADSNTGELFF. CDR3 coding DNA: TGTGCCAGCAGCCTTGCAGCGGACTCGAACACCGGGGAGCTGTTTTTT.

This chain uses TRBV24-1 with TRBJ2-2; 7 bases map to TRBD2. Germline CDR1 is KGHDR and CDR2 is SFDVKD. The CDR3 has 15 amino acids. Trimming removed 5 bases from V and 6 bases from J; junction bases left unmatched: 8. In DNA, the CDR3 is TGTGCCACCAGTGTAGGGGCGGGAGTAGCCGGGGAGCTGTTTTTT. It encodes CATSVGAGVAGELFF.

The gene calls are TRBV2 and TRBJ1-2; TRBD1 matches 9 bases. With 9 bases clipped from V and 4 bases from J, the junction kept 6 bases outside the gene matches. The germline CDR1 and CDR2 sequences are SNHLY and FYNNEI. The CDR3 runs 13 residues. CDR3 loop: CASNTGGRYGYTF. In DNA form, the CDR3 reads TGTGCCAGTAATACAGGGGGCCGCTATGGCTACACCTTC.